Below, 25 T cell receptor beta chains from the same sample are listed, as sequenced in a study of Ad26.COV2.S vaccination and SARS-CoV-2 variants. Sequenced by immunoSEQ multiplex PCR; TCRdb stores in-frame clones only, minus some. The table records about 350,000 clones, 80% to 90% of them present only once. Treatment specified: roughly 19 received Ad26.COV2.S at low or high dose, single or two shots; 5 received placebo; per-sample allocation not given. Samples were taken on day 63 after the first vaccine or placebo injection. The sequencing here drew on peripheral blood, taken in a trial of Ad26.COV2.S vaccine versus placebo. The source is a person between 18 and 60 years old who received the Ad26.COV2.S COVID-19 vaccine or a placebo.

The chain links TRBV24-1 to TRBJ2-2; no firm D call. V gave up 4 bases and J gave up 5 bases, with 7 bases separating them. The CDR3 runs to 13 residues. CDR1 KGHDR and CDR2 SFDVKD come from the germline V gene. The CDR3 region is CATSDRATGELFF. The CDR3 DNA sequence: TGTGCCACCAGTGACAGAGCAACCGGGGAGCTGTTTTTT.

A few counts support this clone. The chain employs TRBV18 and TRBJ1-5; no clear D. Germline assignment: CDR1 KGHSH and CDR2 LQKENI. The CDR3 contains 14 residues. The ends were cut back, 2 bases at V and 2 bases at J, with 7 bases in the middle. CDR3 in amino acids: CASSPTTGNQPQHF. The DNA for the CDR3 is TGTGCCAGCTCACCAACCACAGGCAATCAGCCCCAGCATTTT.

The chain links TRBV20-1 to TRBJ2-7, with 8 nucleotides matching TRBD1. The CDR3 contains 14 residues. CDR1 and CDR2 from the germline V gene are DFQATT and SNEGSKA (reference sequence). V lost 3 bases and J lost 4; bases outside the gene matches: 8. The CDR3 reads CSASARTGTYEQYF. CDR3 nucleotides: TGCAGTGCTAGTGCGAGGACAGGGACTTACGAGCAGTACTTC.

This chain connects TRBV10-3 to TRBJ1-2, with D unresolved. V was cut by 4 bases and J by 4 bases, with 4 bases left in between. This CDR3 comprises 11 residues. Per germline, CDR1 ENHRY and CDR2 SYGVKD. In DNA form, the CDR3 reads TGTGCCATCAGTGGTATCTATGGCTACACCTTC. This codes for CAISGIYGYTF.

The chain has TRBV7-3 and TRBJ2-5; a weak D match, TRBD2 (7 bases). V lost 1 base and J lost 5, with 11 bases in between. CDR1 and CDR2 from the germline V gene are SGHTA and FQGTGA. This CDR3 is 14 amino acids long. CDR3 residues: CASSLRGGGETQYF. The CDR3, as DNA: TGTGCCAGCAGCTTAAGGGGCGGGGGCGAGACCCAGTACTTC.

This chain links TRBV11-3 with TRBJ2-5, with TRBD2 identical over 10 bases. Per germline, CDR1 SGHNT and CDR2 YENEEA. The CDR3 runs to 17 residues. V shed 4 bases, J shed 5 bases, and the junction held 13 bases outside the gene matches. The CDR3 reads CASSSSGASGGSETQYF. CDR3 nucleotide sequence: TGTGCCAGCAGCTCCTCGGGGGCTAGCGGGGGCTCGGAGACCCAGTACTTC. Looking up the rest from reference TRBV11-3 and TRBJ2-5 gives the full variable domain: EAGVVQSPRYKIIEKKQPVAFWCNPISGHNTLYWYLQNLGQGPELLIRYENEEAVDDSQLPKDRFSAERLKGVDSTLKIQPAELGDSAVYLCASSSSGASGGSETQYFGPGTRLLVL.

This CDR3 reads CASSSGTYNEQFF. The CDR3 DNA is TGTGCCAGCAGCAGCGGGACCTACAATGAGCAGTTCTTC. The rearrangement links TRBV5-5 to TRBJ2-1; TRBD2 aligns across 7 bases. CDR1 SGHKS and CDR2 YYEKEE come from the germline V gene (reference sequence). Trimming cost V 4 bases and J 2 bases; bases outside gene matches: 0. The CDR3 length is 13 residues.

V is TRBV19 and J is TRBJ2-5, with D unresolved. The CDR3 totals 14 residues. Trimming pared 3 bases from V and 1 base from J, leaving 9 bases between. Germline assignment: CDR1 LNHDA and CDR2 SQIVND (reference sequence). The CDR3 DNA sequence: TGTGCCAGTAGTATCTGGCAGACCCAAGAGACCCAGTACTTC. The encoded protein is CASSIWQTQETQYF.

V and J are TRBV14 and TRBJ1-4, with D possibly TRBD1 on 6 matching bases. Trimming cost V 6 bases and J 10 bases, with 21 bases left between them. Germline V lookup: CDR1 SGHDN, CDR2 FVKESK. CDR3 length: 15 amino acids. The CDR3 region has the DNA TGTGCCAGCAGACGCAGCCTATCAACACAGGGAAAACTGTTTTTT. Amino acids: CASRRSLSTQGKLFF.

The rearrangement joins TRBV5-1 to TRBJ1-1; no reliable D call. The length of the CDR3 is 15 residues. With 0 bases removed from V and 3 bases from J, the gap between germline ends came to 12 bases. Per the germline V gene, CDR1 is SGHRS and CDR2 is YFSETQ. The CDR3 region is CASSLVVPLDTEAFF. In nucleotides, the CDR3 is TGCGCCAGCAGCTTGGTAGTACCCCTGGACACTGAAGCTTTCTTT.

J is TRBJ1-1 and V is TRBV14; D is ambiguous. Germline CDR1 and CDR2: SGHDN and FVKESK. Between the trimmed V and J ends, which lost 4 bases and 5 bases, there was a span of 17 bases. The CDR3 covers 15 residues. CDR3 sequence (DNA): TGTGCCAGCAGCCGAGCAACGGTGGCGAGTACTGAAGCTTTCTTT. Its translation is CASSRATVASTEAFF.

The chain joins TRBV19 to TRBJ1-4; D is possibly TRBD1 (6 bases). V lost 3 bases, J lost 3 bases, and 11 bases lay in between. The CDR3 spans 15 residues. CDR1 and CDR2 from the germline V gene are LNHDA and SQIVND (reference sequence). DNA for the CDR3: TGTGCCAGTAGTATTGGGGGGACACCTAATGAAAAACTGTTTTTT. This translates into CASSIGGTPNEKLFF.

This chain joins TRBV28 and TRBJ2-7, with D possibly being TRBD2 (5 bases). Per the germline V gene, CDR1 is MDHEN and CDR2 is SYDVKM. This CDR3 spans 11 amino acids. V gave up 2 bases and J gave up 7 bases, with 6 bases separating them. In DNA form, the CDR3 reads TGTGCCAGCAGTTTAACGGGGGAGCAGTACTTC. Encoded protein: CASSLTGEQYF.

The chain is built from TRBV19 and TRBJ1-2; TRBD1 aligns across 7 bases. Germline V lookup: CDR1 LNHDA, CDR2 SQIVND (reference sequence). CDR3 size: 13 residues. J was trimmed by 4 bases and V by 9 bases; bases with no gene match: 8. The CDR3 region is CASSTGTVYGYTF. The CDR3 DNA reads TGTGCCAGCTCGACCGGGACAGTCTATGGCTACACCTTC.

The CDR3, as DNA: TGCAGCGTTGATCGGGACAGGGGGCATTTTACTGAAGCTTTCTTT. This gives the protein CSVDRDRGHFTEAFF. V gene TRBV29-1 combines with J gene TRBJ1-1; 12 bases line up with TRBD1. There are 15 residues in the CDR3. Germline CDR1 SQVTM, CDR2 ANQGSEA. V lost 3 bases and J lost 5; bases outside the gene matches: 7. The variable domain in full, completed from reference TRBV29-1 and TRBJ1-1, reads SAVISQKPSRDICQRGTSLTIQCQVDSQVTMMFWYRQQPGQSLTLIATANQGSEATYESGFVIDKFPISRPNLTFSTLTVSNMSPEDSSIYLCSVDRDRGHFTEAFFGQGTRLTVV.

The chain combines TRBV5-1 with TRBJ2-2; no clear D. The CDR3 length is 15 residues. V lost 4 bases, J lost 5 bases, and 15 bases lay in between. The germline V gene has CDR1 SGHRS and CDR2 YFSETQ. CDR3 in DNA: TGCGCCAGCAGCCTGGACGCTAAGGTAACCGGGGAGCTGTTTTTT. Translation gives CASSLDAKVTGELFF.

The chain employs TRBV5-1 and TRBJ1-2, with D hard to call. The CDR3 has 12 amino acids. Germline CDR1 reads SGHRS; CDR2 reads YFSETQ. Trimming removed 2 bases at V and 3 bases at J, with 5 bases between. As DNA, the CDR3 is TGCGCCAGCAGCTTACCGGACTATGGCTACACCTTC. Its translation is CASSLPDYGYTF.

The sample holds one count of this clone. This sequence joins TRBV28 and TRBJ1-1; no clear D gene. From germline, CDR1 is MDHEN and CDR2 SYDVKM. The germline V and J ends were trimmed by 7 bases and 2 bases, with 14 bases remaining between them. The length of the CDR3 is 14 residues. CDR3 nucleotides: TGTGCCAGCACCACCCCAGAGATTAACACTGAAGCTTTCTTT. Translating gives CASTTPEINTEAFF.

CDR3 DNA sequence: TGCAGCGCCCGGACAGGCGTTGGGTTCACTGAAGCTTTCTTT. This encodes CSARTGVGFTEAFF. The chain uses TRBV29-1 and TRBJ1-1, with 7 bases aligning to TRBD1. The V segment lost 7 bases and the J segment 4 bases; nucleotides outside the gene matches: 12. The germline V gene has CDR1 SQVTM and CDR2 ANQGSEA. This CDR3 region has 14 residues.

On this clone itself: Only one base separates this from a far larger clonotype, so it likely reflects a read error. The CDR3 loop reads CASSSTGNYGYTF. The DNA for the CDR3 is TGTGCCAGCAGCTCGACAGGGAACTATGGCTACACCTTC. The rearrangement joins TRBV11-2 to TRBJ1-2; 7 bases map to TRBD1. This CDR3 comprises 13 residues. CDR1 SGHAT and CDR2 FQNNGV come from the germline V gene. With V trimmed by 4 bases and J by 2 bases, 1 base remained unmatched.

In its sample, this clone was seen once. This chain links TRBV25-1 with TRBJ1-6; a possible D gene is TRBD1 (5 bases). The V end was cut by 5 bases, the J end by 9 bases, with 14 bases between. Germline assignment: CDR1 MGHDK and CDR2 SYGVNS. The length of the CDR3 is 14 residues. The CDR3 nucleotides read TGTGCCAGCAGTTACATGGGGCTCAGTTCACCCCTCCACTTT. This codes for CASSYMGLSSPLHF.

This chain links TRBV30 with TRBJ1-1, with TRBD1 identical over 11 bases. With V trimmed by 7 bases and J by 7 bases, 5 bases remained unmatched. The CDR3 runs 12 residues. In germline, CDR1 is GTSNPN, CDR2 SVGIG (reference sequence). The CDR3 is CASWTGGLEAFF. The CDR3 region has the DNA TGTGCCTCCTGGACAGGGGGCCTTGAAGCTTTCTTT.

The chain is built from TRBV5-1 and TRBJ1-1, with 7 bases that match TRBD1. Germline V gives CDR1 SGHRS, CDR2 YFSETQ. The CDR3 has 14 residues. Unmatched junction bases numbered 3, after V lost 0 bases and J lost 4 bases. Here the CDR3 DNA reads TGCGCCAGCAGCTTGGCCCAGGGGGTCACTGAAGCTTTCTTT. It is translated as CASSLAQGVTEAFF.

The sample holds a few counts of this clone. The chain joins TRBV5-5 to TRBJ2-7; D might be TRBD1 (6 bases). V dropped 3 bases and J dropped 3 bases, with 13 bases sitting between them. CDR3 length: 14 amino acids. Germline V gives CDR1 SGHKS, CDR2 YYEKEE (reference sequence). As DNA, the CDR3 is TGTGCCAGCAGCTGGGCTCACAGGGACTACGAGCAGTACTTC. It translates to CASSWAHRDYEQYF.

Only a few counts were recorded for this clone. CDR3 DNA: TGTGCCAGTGCCTCGGGGAGTACGAATGAAAAACTGTTTTTT. Its protein is CASASGSTNEKLFF. The chain carries TRBV6-5 and TRBJ1-4; no clear D. The V gene's germline CDR1 is MNHEY and CDR2 SVGAGI. The V gene lost 9 bases and the J gene lost 5 bases, with 16 bases spanning the gap. The CDR3 is 14 amino acids.